This passage covers 27 T cell receptor beta chains from one sample sequenced in a study of blood T cell repertoires in COVID-19. Assay: immunoSEQ multiplex PCR; the TCRdb copy retains only in-frame clones and omits some. The sample yields around 160,000 clones, roughly 84% seen once. Source material: PBMCs or T cells enriched from blood (not recorded which). The receptors come from a woman between 50 and 59 years old who had been exposed to COVID-19.

V and J are TRBV11-2 and TRBJ2-1; 7 bases agree with TRBD1. V lost 0 bases, J lost 7 bases, and 9 bases stayed unmatched. This CDR3 has 16 residues. Germline CDR1 SGHAT, CDR2 FQNNGV. In DNA form, the CDR3 reads TGTGCCAGCAGCTTAGATTTTGGGACAGTACCGAATGAGCAGTTCTTC. It yields the protein CASSLDFGTVPNEQFF.

This rearrangement joins TRBV7-2 to TRBJ2-1; 7 nucleotides line up with TRBD1. The J segment lost 3 bases and the V segment lost 7 bases, leaving 15 bases of the junction unmatched. The CDR3 sequence is 17 residues long. Germline values: CDR1 SGHTA, CDR2 FQGNSA. DNA for the CDR3: TGTGCCAGCAACTTGTTCCGCCCGGCAGGGGGCTACAATGAGCAGTTCTTC. This codes for CASNLFRPAGGYNEQFF.

This clone was seen a few times. One end of the junction does not line up with germline, which may come from a read error. The J gene is TRBJ1-1, the V gene TRBV19; D perhaps matches TRBD1 (5 bases). The CDR3 runs 13 residues. Per the germline V gene, CDR1 is LNHDA and CDR2 is SQIVND (reference sequence). CDR3 protein: CASRIAGGTEAFF. The DNA for the CDR3 is TGTGCCAGTAGGATAGCGGGGGGCACTGAAGCTTTCTTT.

The chain joins TRBV5-4 to TRBJ2-3; 7 positions match TRBD2. The CDR3 is made up of 14 amino acids. Per the germline V gene, CDR1 is SGHNT and CDR2 is YYREEE (reference sequence). With 4 bases clipped from V and 6 bases from J, the junction kept 8 bases outside the gene matches. CDR3 region: CASSNAGVRDTQYF. CDR3 sequence (DNA): TGTGCCAGCAGCAACGCGGGGGTTAGGGATACGCAGTATTTT.

The V and J genes are TRBV29-1 and TRBJ2-7; 7 bases fit TRBD1. Trimming cost V 3 bases and J 5 bases; bases outside gene matches: 7. The CDR3 is made up of 13 amino acids. Germline V lookup: CDR1 SQVTM, CDR2 ANQGSEA. CDR3 residues: CSVDGQAGHEQYF. Here the CDR3 DNA reads TGCAGCGTTGACGGACAGGCAGGCCACGAGCAGTACTTC.

This chain joins TRBV12-5 and TRBJ2-5; D not certain. The V gene's germline CDR1 is LGHNT and CDR2 FRNRAP. The CDR3 loop spans 12 amino acids. V lost 1 base to trimming and J lost 3 bases, with 3 bases between them. CDR3 bases: TGTGCTAGTGGTTTGGCCGAAGAGACCCAGTACTTC. Its translation: CASGLAEETQYF.

The chain combines TRBV7-8 with TRBJ2-7, with 7 bases identical to TRBD1. V was clipped by 1 base and J by 3 bases; unmatched bases: 6. The CDR3 length is 15 residues. CDR1 and CDR2 (germline): SGHVS, FQNEAQ. The CDR3 loop reads CASSLGGQGVYEQYF. CDR3 DNA sequence: TGTGCCAGCAGCTTAGGTGGTCAGGGGGTCTACGAGCAGTACTTC.

This clone was counted a single time. The chain employs TRBV27 and TRBJ1-2, with a possible D match to TRBD1 (6 bases). V was shortened by 6 bases and J by 3 bases, with 14 bases between the two germline ends. The CDR3 is made up of 14 amino acids. Germline values: CDR1 MNHEY, CDR2 SMNVEV (reference sequence). The CDR3 DNA reads as TGTGCCAGCAGGCCCGGGGGGCGAGACTATGGCTACACCTTC. Translation: CASRPGGRDYGYTF.

V and J are TRBV3-1 (or the pseudogene TRBV3-2) and TRBJ2-6; a possible D gene is TRBD1 (5 bases). The CDR3 is made up of 21 amino acids. Germline-derived CDR1 and CDR2 are LGHDT and YNNKEL (reference sequence). Trimming shortened V by 4 bases and J by 1 base, and 26 bases separated the two germline ends. CDR3 DNA: TGTGCCAGCAGCCTTCACGACAGTGGGCATTGGGTTTGGTCTGGGGCCAACGTCCTGACTTTC. Its protein is CASSLHDSGHWVWSGANVLTF.

The chain uses TRBV28 and TRBJ2-5, with no clear D. The CDR3 totals 15 residues. CDR1 and CDR2 (germline): MDHEN, SYDVKM. Trimming cost V 6 bases and J 1 base, with 15 bases left between them. The CDR3 spells CASRPKTVVQETQYF. CDR3 sequence (DNA): TGTGCCAGCAGACCAAAAACGGTCGTCCAAGAGACCCAGTACTTC.

The DNA of the CDR3 is TGTGCCAGCAGTGAGCTTAGCGCGTGGGCGGGCACTGAAGCTTTCTTT. Translation gives CASSELSAWAGTEAFF. This chain uses TRBV6-1 with TRBJ1-1; D remains unclear. CDR1 MNHNS and CDR2 SASEGT come from the germline V gene. CDR3 size: 16 residues. With 3 bases removed from V and 4 bases from J, the gap between germline ends came to 18 bases.

CDR3 region: CASRPRSGLLGTGELFF. Here the CDR3 DNA reads TGTGCCAGCAGACCAAGGTCCGGGTTACTAGGAACCGGGGAGCTGTTTTTT. This chain uses TRBV7-2 with TRBJ2-2, with D possibly TRBD2 on 5 matching bases. CDR3 length equals 17 residues. Germline V gene sequence: CDR1 SGHTA, CDR2 FQGNSA. V lost 6 bases, J lost 5 bases, and 22 bases lay in between.

This sequence joins TRBV14 and TRBJ1-1, with TRBD1 matching over 7 bases. The CDR3 loop spans 18 amino acids. V trimming: 4 bases; J trimming: 0 bases; junction bases outside the gene matches: 14. Germline V CDR1 and CDR2: SGHDN, FVKESK. This CDR3 reads CASSPRGRGQYLNTEAFF. The CDR3 bases are TGTGCCAGCAGCCCTCGAGGAAGGGGGCAGTACCTGAACACTGAAGCTTTCTTT.

This chain connects TRBV28 to TRBJ1-5; 11 bases match TRBD1. V lost 6 bases and J lost 4; bases outside the gene matches: 5. CDR1 and CDR2 (germline): MDHEN, SYDVKM. The CDR3 loop spans 15 amino acids. The CDR3 reads CASSGTGGMNQPQHF. In DNA, the CDR3 is TGTGCCAGCAGCGGGACAGGGGGTATGAATCAGCCCCAGCATTTT.

The CDR3 DNA is TGTGCCAGCAGCTTCCGCGGGAGACCATACGAGCAGTACTTC. Protein: CASSFRGRPYEQYF. V and J are TRBV7-9 and TRBJ2-7; 7 bases map to TRBD2. The CDR3 totals 14 residues. V gave up 3 bases and J gave up 4 bases; unmatched junction bases: 6. From germline, CDR1 is SEHNR and CDR2 FQNEAQ (reference sequence).

V gene TRBV11-1 combines with J gene TRBJ2-1; 8 nucleotides align to TRBD2. CDR1 is SGHAT, CDR2 FQDESV, per germline (reference sequence). The J segment lost 5 bases and the V segment lost 4 bases, leaving 7 bases of the junction unmatched. This CDR3 has 15 residues. CDR3 sequence (DNA): TGTGCCAGCAGCTCCAGCGGGGGCCCCAACAATGAGCAGTTCTTC. Encoded protein: CASSSSGGPNNEQFF.

The chain has TRBV14 and TRBJ1-2; D is unclear. The germline V and J ends were trimmed by 4 bases and 4 bases, with 10 bases remaining between them. The germline gives CDR1 SGHDN, CDR2 FVKESK. The length of the CDR3 is 13 residues. The CDR3 bases are TGTGCCAGCAGCCGTTCGGTTCCCTATGGCTACACCTTC. Amino acids: CASSRSVPYGYTF.

The gene calls are TRBV9 and TRBJ1-3, with 7 bases that match TRBD1. V was pared by 3 bases and J by 5 bases, with 5 bases of the junction left unmatched. Germline V gives CDR1 SGDLS, CDR2 YYNGEE. The CDR3 contains 14 residues. CDR3 DNA: TGTGCCAGCAGCGCCCGACAGGGAAGAAACACCATATATTTT. Translated, it gives CASSARQGRNTIYF.

This rearrangement joins TRBV20-1 to TRBJ2-1, with 8 bases identical to TRBD2. CDR3 length: 14 residues. The V segment lost 3 bases and the J segment 4 bases; nucleotides outside the gene matches: 5. Germline CDR1 is DFQATT and CDR2 is SNEGSKA (reference sequence). CDR3 nucleotides: TGCAGTGCTAGTCGGGCTAGCGGGTACAATGAGCAGTTCTTC. It is translated as CSASRASGYNEQFF.

The rearrangement uses TRBV7-8 and TRBJ2-7, with no clear D. The CDR3 totals 14 residues. CDR1 is SGHVS and CDR2 is FQNEAQ in the germline V gene. The germline V and J ends were trimmed by 5 bases and 7 bases, with 18 bases remaining between them. The CDR3 region is CASSSLVGSREQYF. The CDR3, as DNA: TGTGCCAGCAGCAGCTTAGTGGGCAGCAGGGAGCAGTACTTC.

The rearrangement joins TRBV28 to TRBJ1-2, with a possible D match to TRBD1 (6 bases). This CDR3 contains 11 residues. V dropped 10 bases and J dropped 8 bases, with 14 bases sitting between them. The germline V gene encodes CDR1 MDHEN and CDR2 SYDVKM. For the CDR3, the DNA is TGTGCCACTGGGGGGGCGCGGGGCTACACCTTC. Protein: CATGGARGYTF.

The chain couples TRBV9 to TRBJ2-2, with 9 bases aligning to TRBD2. The CDR3 is 17 amino acids. Germline CDR1 is SGDLS and CDR2 is YYNGEE. The J segment lost 3 bases and the V segment lost 4 bases, leaving 10 bases of the junction unmatched. CDR3 bases: TGTGCCAGCAGCTCTGATAGCGGGAGTGGGGACACCGGGGAGCTGTTTTTT. Translation gives CASSSDSGSGDTGELFF.

The gene calls are TRBV19 and TRBJ1-1; D remains ambiguous. Germline CDR1 LNHDA, CDR2 SQIVND (reference sequence). The length of the CDR3 is 13 residues. The ends were cut back, 5 bases at V and 9 bases at J, with 16 bases in the middle. The CDR3 loop is CASSPGLGRKAFF. CDR3 nucleotide sequence: TGTGCCAGTAGTCCAGGACTCGGGAGGAAAGCTTTCTTT.

The chain combines TRBV7-2 with TRBJ2-7; 8 positions match TRBD1. CDR1 and CDR2 (germline): SGHTA, FQGNSA. The trim removed 9 bases at V and 3 bases at J, leaving 10 bases unmatched. This CDR3 comprises 14 residues. This chain's CDR3 is CASLTGTGYYEQYF. The CDR3 DNA reads TGTGCCAGTCTTACCGGGACAGGATACTACGAGCAGTACTTC.

The J gene is TRBJ2-1, the V gene TRBV12-3 or TRBV12-4, with D perhaps matching TRBD2 (5 bases). The CDR3 runs to 12 residues. The V gene lost 7 bases and the J gene lost 6 bases, with 10 bases spanning the gap. The CDR3 here is CASTTGVNEQFF. The CDR3 coding sequence is TGTGCCAGCACCACCGGGGTCAATGAGCAGTTCTTC.

The V gene is TRBV30, the J gene TRBJ2-3; no firm D call. Trimming removed 3 bases from V and 1 base from J, with 8 bases in between. Germline V gene sequence: CDR1 GTSNPN, CDR2 SVGIG (reference sequence). The CDR3 is 13 amino acids. CDR3 DNA sequence: TGTGCCTGGAGCCGGGTTCGCACAGATACGCAGTATTTT. Its translation is CAWSRVRTDTQYF.

This clone was detected ten times or more. The V gene is TRBV2, the J gene TRBJ1-6, with 7 bases aligning to TRBD1. The V segment lost 3 bases and the J segment 13 bases; nucleotides outside the gene matches: 6. Germline-derived CDR1 and CDR2 are SNHLY and FYNNEI. The CDR3 consists of 13 residues. CDR3 in amino acids: CASSDRTGSPLHF. CDR3 DNA: TGTGCCAGCAGTGACCGGACAGGCTCGCCCCTCCACTTT.